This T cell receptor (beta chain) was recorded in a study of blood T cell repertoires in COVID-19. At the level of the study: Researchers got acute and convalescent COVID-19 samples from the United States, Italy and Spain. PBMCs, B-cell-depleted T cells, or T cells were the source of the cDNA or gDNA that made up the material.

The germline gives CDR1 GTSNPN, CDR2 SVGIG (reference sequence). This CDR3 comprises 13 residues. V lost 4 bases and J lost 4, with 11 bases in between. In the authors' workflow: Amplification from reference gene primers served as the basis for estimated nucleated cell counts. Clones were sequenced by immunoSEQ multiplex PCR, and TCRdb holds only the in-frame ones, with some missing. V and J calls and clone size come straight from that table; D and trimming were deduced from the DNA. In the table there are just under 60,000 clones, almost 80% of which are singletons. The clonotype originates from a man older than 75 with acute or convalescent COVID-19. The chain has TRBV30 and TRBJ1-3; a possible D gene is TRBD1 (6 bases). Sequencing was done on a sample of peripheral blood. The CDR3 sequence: CAWILTGGNTIYF. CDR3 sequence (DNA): TGTGCCTGGATCCTGACAGGCGGAAACACCATATATTTT. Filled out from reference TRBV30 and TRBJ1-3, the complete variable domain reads SQTIHQWPATLVQPVGSPLSLECTVEGTSNPNLYWYRQAAGRGLQLLFYSVGIGQISSEVPQNLSASRPQDRQFILSSKKLLLSDSGFYLCAWILTGGNTIYFGEGSWLTVV.